Below, 27 T cell receptor beta chains from the same sample are listed, as sequenced in a study of cytomegalovirus exposure and HLA in healthy donors. Measured with immunoSEQ multiplex PCR; TCRdb has only the in-frame clones, and not every one. The sample has 60,000 to 90,000 clones; 94% are singletons. Material: PBMCs. These receptors were taken from a young woman in good health and CMV-seronegative.

This chain connects TRBV10-3 to TRBJ1-1, with TRBD1 matching 7 bases. The CDR3 has 12 amino acids. The trim removed 4 bases at V and 4 bases at J, leaving 0 bases unmatched. The germline V gene encodes CDR1 ENHRY and CDR2 SYGVKD. CDR3 DNA sequence: TGTGCCATCAGTGCAGGGGGCACTGAAGCTTTCTTT. This translates into CAISAGGTEAFF.

Only one count was recorded for this clone. V and J are TRBV6-5 and TRBJ1-4, with TRBD1 matching 7 bases. Germline CDR1 is MNHEY and CDR2 is SVGAGI. The CDR3 has 13 amino acids. Trimming took 4 bases from V and 8 from J; bases not matched to a gene: 4. This CDR3 reads CASSLSGGEKLFF. The CDR3 nucleotides read TGTGCCAGCAGTTTATCAGGGGGGGAAAAACTGTTTTTT.

The V call is TRBV9, the J call TRBJ1-3; maybe TRBD1 (6 bases). V lost 4 bases, J lost 1 base, and 18 bases lay in between. Germline-derived CDR1 and CDR2 are SGDLS and YYNGEE. This CDR3 comprises 17 residues. CDR3: CASSLFTGLGSGNTIYF. CDR3 nucleotide sequence: TGTGCCAGCAGCTTATTCACAGGGTTGGGTTCTGGAAACACCATATATTTT.

The rearrangement uses TRBV2 and TRBJ2-7; weak D call: TRBD2 (6 bases). CDR3 size: 13 residues. Germline CDR1 SNHLY, CDR2 FYNNEI. V was shortened by 4 bases and J by 5 bases, with 12 bases between the two germline ends. CDR3 loop: CASSGRGRNEQYF. The CDR3 DNA follows: TGTGCCAGCAGTGGGAGGGGCCGGAACGAGCAGTACTTC.

The genes are TRBV4-2 and TRBJ1-1; TRBD1 matches 8 bases. V lost 4 bases and J lost 0; bases outside the gene matches: 7. CDR3 length: 16 residues. Germline V gene lookup returns CDR1 LGHNA and CDR2 YNFKEQ. The CDR3 sequence is CASSPRGRGMNTEAFF. For the CDR3, the DNA is TGTGCCAGCAGCCCCAGGGGGCGCGGGATGAACACTGAAGCTTTCTTT.

This clone was seen once. The V and J genes are TRBV5-5 and TRBJ1-5; D ambiguous. Deletions cut 4 bases from V and 0 bases from J, with 17 bases between. Germline V gene data show CDR1 as SGHKS and CDR2 as YYEKEE (reference sequence). This CDR3 region has 17 residues. CDR3 coding DNA: TGTGCCAGCAGCCCGAGGGCAGGTCGGTCTAGCAATCAGCCCCAGCATTTT. Its protein product is CASSPRAGRSSNQPQHF.

The gene calls are TRBV7-9 and TRBJ1-5; 11 bases line up with TRBD1. Germline V CDR1 and CDR2: SEHNR, FQNEAQ (reference sequence). CDR3 length equals 15 residues. The V and J ends lost 3 bases and 5 bases, in that order; junction bases with no gene match: 3. The CDR3, as DNA: TGTGCCAGCAGCTTTGGACAGGGGGCTCATCAGCCCCAGCATTTT. Translated: CASSFGQGAHQPQHF.

This rearrangement joins TRBV9 to TRBJ2-5; 7 bases fit TRBD1. Germline values: CDR1 SGDLS, CDR2 YYNGEE. The V and J ends lost 4 bases and 2 bases, in that order; junction bases with no gene match: 5. The CDR3 totals 14 residues. DNA for the CDR3: TGTGCCAGCAGCCTGGGACAGAAGCAAGAGACCCAGTACTTC. This translates into CASSLGQKQETQYF. Full variable domain (remainder filled in from reference TRBV9 and TRBJ2-5): DSGVTQTPKHLITATGQRVTLRCSPRSGDLSVYWYQQSLDQGLQFLIQYYNGEERAKGNILERFSAQQFPDLHSELNLSSLELGDSALYFCASSLGQKQETQYFGPGTRLLVL.

This clone appeared a single time. The chain combines TRBV5-1 with TRBJ2-5, with 7 bases lining up with TRBD1. Trimming at V came to 1 base and at J to 2 bases, leaving 11 bases not matched to a gene. CDR1 and CDR2 from the germline V gene are SGHRS and YFSETQ. The CDR3 consists of 17 residues. In nucleotides, the CDR3 is TGCGCCAGCAGCTTGAGTTCATTGAGGGGGCAGCAAGAGACCCAGTACTTC. Its protein product is CASSLSSLRGQQETQYF.

The V and J genes are TRBV4-3 and TRBJ2-7; a weak D match, TRBD1 (5 bases). This CDR3 spans 16 amino acids. Germline CDR1 and CDR2: LGHNA and YSLEER. With 0 bases removed from V and 0 bases from J, the gap between germline ends came to 12 bases. The CDR3 DNA is TGCGCCAGCAGCCAAGATCTACAGGCCTCCTCCTACGAGCAGTACTTC. Its translation is CASSQDLQASSYEQYF.

The genes are TRBV7-2 and TRBJ2-6, with 7 bases aligning to TRBD1. Per the germline V gene, CDR1 is SGHTA and CDR2 is FQGNSA. The CDR3 loop spans 17 amino acids. With 8 bases clipped from V and 4 bases from J, the junction kept 14 bases outside the gene matches. This chain's CDR3 is CASSLRYRGTGANVLTF. CDR3 DNA sequence: TGTGCCAGCTCTCTCAGGTACAGGGGTACCGGGGCCAACGTCCTGACTTTC.

V and J are TRBV11-1 and TRBJ2-7, with 10 bases matching TRBD2. The V gene's germline CDR1 is SGHAT and CDR2 FQDESV (reference sequence). The CDR3 has 18 amino acids. With 3 bases clipped from V and 4 bases from J, the junction kept 15 bases outside the gene matches. The CDR3, as DNA: TGTGCCAGCAGCTTCCCAGGAGGGAGCGGGGGGGCCGGGTACGAGCAGTACTTC. This codes for CASSFPGGSGGAGYEQYF.

The CDR3 spells CASSGTGRGNTIYF. In DNA, the CDR3 is TGTGCCAGCTCCGGGACTGGACGAGGAAACACCATATATTTT. The genes are TRBV4-2 and TRBJ1-3, with D tentatively TRBD1 (5 bases). The length of the CDR3 is 14 residues. The V end lost 8 bases, the J end lost 4 bases, and 15 bases lay between the germline ends. In germline, CDR1 is LGHNA, CDR2 YNFKEQ.

The DNA for the CDR3 is TGTGCCAGTAGTCCCGGAGGGCTCGGTGACTATGGCTACACCTTC. This gives the protein CASSPGGLGDYGYTF. The chain has TRBV19 and TRBJ1-2, with D unresolved. The length of the CDR3 is 15 residues. V was clipped by 5 bases and J by 3 bases, with 16 bases between them. The germline gives CDR1 LNHDA, CDR2 SQIVND (reference sequence).

This chain connects TRBV5-4 to TRBJ2-3, with TRBD2 matching 15 bases. This CDR3 contains 18 residues. Germline-derived CDR1 and CDR2 are SGHNT and YYREEE (reference sequence). The V gene end was trimmed by 4 bases and the J gene end by 2 bases; junction bases not matched to a gene: 8. The CDR3 sequence is CASSVGTSGGTSTDTQYF. In nucleotides, the CDR3 is TGTGCCAGCAGCGTGGGGACTAGCGGGGGGACCTCCACAGATACGCAGTATTTT.

In DNA, the CDR3 is TGTGCCTGGAGTTCAGGAGGAGGAACTGAAGCTTTCTTT. The encoded protein is CAWSSGGGTEAFF. The V call is TRBV30, the J call TRBJ1-1; D uncertain. The V gene lost 2 bases and the J gene lost 5 bases, with 12 bases spanning the gap. The CDR3 spans 13 residues. The V gene's germline CDR1 is GTSNPN and CDR2 SVGIG (reference sequence).

J is TRBJ1-6 and V is TRBV5-1; D remains ambiguous. Germline lookup yields CDR1 SGHRS and CDR2 YFSETQ. With 0 bases removed from V and 7 bases from J, the gap between germline ends came to 5 bases. The CDR3 covers 13 residues. CDR3 sequence (DNA): TGCGCCAGCAGCTTGGAACGGAATTCACCCCTCCACTTT. Translating it yields CASSLERNSPLHF. Full variable domain (missing parts from reference TRBV5-1 and TRBJ1-6): KAGVTQTPRYLIKTRGQQVTLSCSPISGHRSVSWYQQTPGQGLQFLFEYFSETQRNKGNFPGRFSGRQFSNSRSEMNVSTLELGDSALYLCASSLERNSPLHFGNGTRLTVT.

The rearrangement joins TRBV6-1 to TRBJ2-7; D remains ambiguous. CDR1 and CDR2 from the germline V gene are MNHNS and SASEGT. V was pared by 2 bases and J by 5 bases, with 19 bases between. This CDR3 is 16 amino acids long. In DNA form, the CDR3 reads TGTGCCAGCAGTGAATACGAGCCCGCCCTCTTTGACGAGCAGTACTTC. This encodes CASSEYEPALFDEQYF.

This clone was counted a few times. The chain employs TRBV15 and TRBJ1-2; D not certain. V was trimmed by 0 bases and J by 8 bases, leaving 7 bases between them. Germline loops: CDR1 LNHNV, CDR2 YYDKDF (reference sequence). This CDR3 spans 12 amino acids. CDR3 sequence reads: CATSRETDGYTF. CDR3 bases: TGTGCCACCAGCAGAGAAACAGACGGCTACACCTTC.

The chain is built from TRBV27 and TRBJ2-1; 9 bases align to TRBD2. Trimming removed 6 bases from V and 4 bases from J; junction bases left unmatched: 4. Germline lookup yields CDR1 MNHEY and CDR2 SMNVEV (reference sequence). The CDR3 is 14 amino acids. CDR3 sequence: CASRPTSGYNEQFF. The DNA for the CDR3 is TGTGCCAGCAGACCGACTAGCGGATACAATGAGCAGTTCTTC.

This chain uses TRBV7-8 with TRBJ1-5, with D unclear. V was pared by 1 base and J by 0 bases, with 10 bases between. There are 16 residues in the CDR3. Per germline, CDR1 SGHVS and CDR2 FQNEAQ. The CDR3 here is CASSLDSFYSNQPQHF. The CDR3 DNA sequence: TGTGCCAGCAGCTTAGACAGCTTCTATAGCAATCAGCCCCAGCATTTT.

The rearrangement uses TRBV18 and TRBJ1-2; D is unresolved. With 3 bases removed from V and 10 bases from J, the gap between germline ends came to 21 bases. Germline-derived CDR1 and CDR2 are KGHSH and LQKENI. The CDR3 is 15 amino acids. CDR3: CASSPVESVGFDYTF. The CDR3, as DNA: TGTGCCAGCTCACCTGTCGAGAGCGTGGGTTTCGACTACACCTTC.

The J gene is TRBJ2-2, the V gene TRBV19; 8 bases fit TRBD2. The J segment lost 5 bases and the V segment lost 3 bases, leaving 5 bases of the junction unmatched. The V gene's germline CDR1 is LNHDA and CDR2 SQIVND (reference sequence). The CDR3 has 15 residues. CDR3 in DNA: TGTGCCAGTAGTATCAGCGGGGGATGGACCGGGGAGCTGTTTTTT. This codes for CASSISGGWTGELFF.

A single count supports this clone. The rearrangement links TRBV5-6 to TRBJ1-4, with TRBD1 identical over 8 bases. The V gene end was trimmed by 0 bases and the J gene end by 8 bases; junction bases not matched to a gene: 6. CDR1 and CDR2 (germline): SGHDT, YYEEEE. This CDR3 is 15 amino acids long. Here the CDR3 DNA reads TGTGCCAGCAGCTTGGGTAGGACAGGGCGCGAAAAACTGTTTTTT. Translated: CASSLGRTGREKLFF.

The chain is built from TRBV9 and TRBJ2-1; the match to TRBD1 covers 8 bases. V shed 4 bases and J 10 bases; nucleotides not matched to a gene: 10. The germline CDR1 and CDR2 sequences are SGDLS and YYNGEE. CDR3 length: 14 residues. CDR3 region: CASSPPTGTGEQFF. In DNA, the CDR3 is TGTGCCAGCAGCCCACCTACCGGGACAGGCGAGCAGTTCTTC.

The table lists this clone with a count of one. The chain uses TRBV19 and TRBJ2-2; TRBD1 matches 8 bases. Germline CDR1 and CDR2: LNHDA and SQIVND (reference sequence). The CDR3 sequence is 15 residues long. The J segment lost 4 bases and the V segment lost 5 bases, leaving 6 bases of the junction unmatched. The CDR3 spells CASSWDRRSTGELFF. The CDR3 coding sequence is TGTGCCAGTAGTTGGGACAGGAGGTCCACCGGGGAGCTGTTTTTT.

The chain links TRBV2 to TRBJ2-1; TRBD2 matches at 9 bases. Germline CDR1 SNHLY, CDR2 FYNNEI. This CDR3 has 15 amino acids. V shed 8 bases, J shed 2 bases, and the junction held 7 bases outside the gene matches. The CDR3 DNA reads TGTGCCAGCCCGAGGGGCGGGGGGGCCTACAATGAGCAGTTCTTC. Residues: CASPRGGGAYNEQFF.